What follows is one T cell receptor (beta chain) and its context. Its antigen target is currently unknown. No base-level quality is on record; no much larger clone is a single base apart. A distance of 12 bases separates the germline ends of V and J, which lose 2 bases and 10 bases respectively. CDR3 length: 14 amino acids, cysteine to phenylalanine. Only the CDR3 region is kept as DNA, spanning 42 bases read in frame from base 1. Via the germline V gene (reference sequence), CDR1 is MNHEY and CDR2 SMNVEV. The data stem from a study of monozygotic twins with cystic fibrosis (dated by TCRdb to about 2021). As for the study more broadly: Barcoded libraries were prepared from roughly 3.3 micrograms of fragmented DNA with roughly 16 PCR cycles. The cohort included ten female and six male twin pairs, mostly children and adolescents, aged 2.0 to 36.4 years with a median of approximately 8.2 years. On the day of blood sampling, twins were ranked among around 1,000 cohort participants for weight-for-height and for FEVPerc (FEV1 disease centile). Data for three of the twin pairs had previously been reported in another context. TCR beta repertoires were compared within and between 16 monozygotic twin pairs with cystic fibrosis so that genetic influence on V and J gene usage could be assessed.

The twin pairs came from the European Cystic Fibrosis Twin and Sibling Study Cohort, a cohort that recruited patients from over a hundred CF clinics across 14 European countries. Zygosity and CFTR genotype were confirmed in-house, and zygosity was tested by multiplex PCR of nine short tandem repeat loci. Peripheral blood was sampled from each twin, and clinical parameters were recorded on the day of blood sampling. Genomic DNA was isolated from peripheral blood cells with phenol/chloroform and kept in TE buffer at 4 degrees C. Following the manufacturer's instructions, the researchers used the immunoSEQ immune profiling system to amplify TCR beta CDR3 regions via multiplex PCR. An Illumina NextSeq system was used to carry out the sequencing. In the authors' own workflow: Sequence data were processed on the immunoSEQ Analyzer platform, and clonality was computed as the square root of Simpson's index of productive rearrangements. V and J usage similarity was measured by Jensen-Shannon distance, and CDR3 generation probabilities were computed with OLGA. Shared CDR3 sequences were searched in the immuneACCESS database (August 2020) and in VDJdb (December 2020). TCRdb re-hosts the immuneACCESS table, in-frame sequences only. Its copies lack some clones; in the studies checked, an unresolved V gene accounts for under half of them, and the cause for the rest is not known. That table is the source of V, J and clone size, and D and trimming were worked out from the DNA. The sample table shows tens of thousands of clones, and over 70% are seen once. Roughly 1.7% of the sample is held by the ten biggest clonotypes.

General study outcomes and caveats: V gene usage was most similar to the co-twin in 13 of 16 pairs, and J usage was most similar to the co-twin in 8 of 16 pairs, which suggests genetic constraints. Simpson clonality tended to be low (median approximately 0.0095), which suggests a naive-dominated repertoire, although clonality was higher in the most severely affected patients. Nucleotide-identical clonotype sharing was significantly higher within monozygotic CF twin pairs than between unrelated CF individuals (P = 0.000026, Mann-Whitney). No association turned up between shared CDR3 numbers and age, concordance or disease severity, and the cohort was small.

In this chain, TRBV27 is recombined with TRBJ1-6, with no reliable assignment of the D segment. This clonotype was obtained from a girl aged 2 to 10 with cystic fibrosis. The sample consisted of blood. The bases are TGTGCCAGCAGTTTAGGGCAGGTGTCCTCACCCCTCCACTTT. This yields the protein CASSLGQVSSPLHF.